The clone carrying this T cell receptor beta chain was detected many times. Germline V gene data show CDR1 as SNHLY and CDR2 as FYNNEI. V lost 3 bases to trimming and J lost 2 bases, with 16 bases between them. The CDR3 has 16 residues. Repertoires were generated with immunoSEQ multiplex PCR, while TCRdb's copy carries only in-frame clones and drops some. This sample has about 290,000 clones, with roughly 80% found just once. This sample stems from a study of blood T cell repertoires in COVID-19. Study summary: COVID-19 samples, acute and convalescent, were from the United States, Italy and Spain. PBMCs, B-cell-depleted T cells, or T cells were the source of the cDNA or gDNA that made up the material.

The clonotype comes from a woman between 45 and 65 years old with active or convalescent COVID-19. The sample comprised peripheral blood. V gene TRBV2 combines with J gene TRBJ2-5; a possible D gene is TRBD2 (6 bases). The CDR3 DNA reads as TGTGCCAGCAGTGACCTCTCGGCAGGGAGGCAAGAGACCCAGTACTTC. Amino acids: CASSDLSAGRQETQYF.